This T cell receptor (beta chain) originates from a study of siplizumab effects on memory and regulatory T cells. Germline CDR1 SGHDT, CDR2 YYEEEE. V lost 0 bases and J 4 bases, leaving 7 bases between the germline ends. The CDR3 is 13 residues long. About this clone itself: This sample includes further DNA sequences coding for the same CDR3.

TCRdb's table, derived via immunoSEQ multiplex PCR, lists solely in-frame clones and lacks some. The sample has about 120,000 clones, roughly 94% seen once. The rearrangement joins TRBV5-6 to TRBJ1-2; a weak D match, TRBD1 (5 bases). The specimen sequenced was non-Treg CD4+ T cells sorted from blood. The sequence came from a human donor in good health. The CDR3 DNA reads as TGTGCCAGCAGCTTGGGACAGAGCTATGGCTACACCTTC. Protein sequence: CASSLGQSYGYTF.